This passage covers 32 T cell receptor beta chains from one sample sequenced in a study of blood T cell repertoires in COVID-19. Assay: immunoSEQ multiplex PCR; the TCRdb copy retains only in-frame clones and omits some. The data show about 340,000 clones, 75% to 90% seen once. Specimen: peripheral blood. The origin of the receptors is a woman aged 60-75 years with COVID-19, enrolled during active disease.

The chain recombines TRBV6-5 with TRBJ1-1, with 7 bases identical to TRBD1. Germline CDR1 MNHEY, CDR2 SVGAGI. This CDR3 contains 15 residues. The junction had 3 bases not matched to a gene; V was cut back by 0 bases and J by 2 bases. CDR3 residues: CASSYSWDRNTEAFF. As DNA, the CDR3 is TGTGCCAGCAGTTACTCGTGGGACAGAAACACTGAAGCTTTCTTT.

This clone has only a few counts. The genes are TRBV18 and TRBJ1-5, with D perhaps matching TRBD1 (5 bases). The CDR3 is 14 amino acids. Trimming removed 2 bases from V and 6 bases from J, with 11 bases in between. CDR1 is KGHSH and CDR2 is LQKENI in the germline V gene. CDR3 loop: CASSPRGGGQPQHF. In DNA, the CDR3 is TGTGCCAGCTCACCAAGGGGTGGTGGTCAGCCCCAGCATTTT.

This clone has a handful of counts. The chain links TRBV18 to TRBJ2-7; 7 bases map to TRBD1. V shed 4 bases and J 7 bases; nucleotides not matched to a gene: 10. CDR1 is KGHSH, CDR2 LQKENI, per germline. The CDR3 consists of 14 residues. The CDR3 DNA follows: TGTGCCAGCTCACTGCGACAGGGTTCGGAAGAGCAGTACTTC. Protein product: CASSLRQGSEEQYF.

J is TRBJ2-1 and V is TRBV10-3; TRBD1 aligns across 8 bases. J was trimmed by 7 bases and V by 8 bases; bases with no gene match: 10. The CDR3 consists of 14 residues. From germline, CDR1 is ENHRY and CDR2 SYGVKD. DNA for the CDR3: TGTGCCATCCGGCGGCAGGGGGCGGATAATGAGCAGTTCTTC. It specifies CAIRRQGADNEQFF.

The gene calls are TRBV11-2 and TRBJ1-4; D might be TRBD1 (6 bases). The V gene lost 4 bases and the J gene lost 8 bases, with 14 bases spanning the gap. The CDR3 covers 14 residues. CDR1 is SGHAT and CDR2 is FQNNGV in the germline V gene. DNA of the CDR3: TGTGCCAGCAGCTCATTACAGGGTAGGGAAAAACTGTTTTTT. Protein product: CASSSLQGREKLFF.

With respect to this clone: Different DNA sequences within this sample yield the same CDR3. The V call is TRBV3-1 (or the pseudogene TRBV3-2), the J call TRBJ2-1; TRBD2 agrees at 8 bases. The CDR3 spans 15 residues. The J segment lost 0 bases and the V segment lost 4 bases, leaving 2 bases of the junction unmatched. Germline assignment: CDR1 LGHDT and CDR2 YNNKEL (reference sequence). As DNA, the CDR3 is TGTGCCAGCAGCCTAAGCGGGGGCTCCTACAATGAGCAGTTCTTC. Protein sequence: CASSLSGGSYNEQFF.

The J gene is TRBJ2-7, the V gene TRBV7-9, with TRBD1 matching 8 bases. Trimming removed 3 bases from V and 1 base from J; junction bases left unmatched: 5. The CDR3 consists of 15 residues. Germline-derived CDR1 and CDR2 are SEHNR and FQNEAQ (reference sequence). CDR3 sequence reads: CASSFQGATSYEQYF. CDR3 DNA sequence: TGTGCCAGCAGCTTTCAGGGGGCGACGTCCTACGAGCAGTACTTC.

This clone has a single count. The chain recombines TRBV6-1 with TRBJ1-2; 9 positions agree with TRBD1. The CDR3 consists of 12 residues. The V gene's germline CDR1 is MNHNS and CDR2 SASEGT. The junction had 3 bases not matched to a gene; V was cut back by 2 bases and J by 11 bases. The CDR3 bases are TGTGCCAGCAGTGAATCGGGGACAGGGTACACCTTC. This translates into CASSESGTGYTF.

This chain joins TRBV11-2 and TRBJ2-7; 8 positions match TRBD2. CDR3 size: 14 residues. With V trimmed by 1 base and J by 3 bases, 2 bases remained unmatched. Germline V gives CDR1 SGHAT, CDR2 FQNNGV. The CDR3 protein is CASSLAGGIYEQYF. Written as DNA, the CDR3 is TGTGCCAGCAGCTTAGCGGGGGGGATCTACGAGCAGTACTTC.

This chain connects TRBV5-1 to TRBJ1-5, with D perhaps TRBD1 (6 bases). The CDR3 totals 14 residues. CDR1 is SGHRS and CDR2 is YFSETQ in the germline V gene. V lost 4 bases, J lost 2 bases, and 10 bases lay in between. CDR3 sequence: CASSTGLGNQPQHF. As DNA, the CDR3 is TGCGCCAGCAGCACAGGGTTGGGCAATCAGCCCCAGCATTTT.

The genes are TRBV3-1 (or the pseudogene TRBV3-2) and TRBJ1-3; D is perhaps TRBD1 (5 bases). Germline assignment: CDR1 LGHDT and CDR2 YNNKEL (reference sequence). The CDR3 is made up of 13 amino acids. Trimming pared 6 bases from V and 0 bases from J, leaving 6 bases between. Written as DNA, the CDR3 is TGTGCCAGCAGGGGGCCCTCTGGAAACACCATATATTTT. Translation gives CASRGPSGNTIYF.

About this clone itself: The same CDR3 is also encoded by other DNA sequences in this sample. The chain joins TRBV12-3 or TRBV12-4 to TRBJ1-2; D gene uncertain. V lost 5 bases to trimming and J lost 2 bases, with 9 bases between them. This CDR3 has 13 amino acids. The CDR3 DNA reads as TGTGCCAGCAGTCCTGACATAAACTATGGCTACACCTTC. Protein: CASSPDINYGYTF.

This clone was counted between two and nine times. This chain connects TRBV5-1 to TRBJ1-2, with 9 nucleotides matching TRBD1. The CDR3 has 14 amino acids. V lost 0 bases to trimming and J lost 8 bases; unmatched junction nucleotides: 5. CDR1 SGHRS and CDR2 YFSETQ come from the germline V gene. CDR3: CASSLEGQGFGYTF. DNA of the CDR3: TGCGCCAGCAGCTTGGAGGGACAGGGATTCGGCTACACCTTC.

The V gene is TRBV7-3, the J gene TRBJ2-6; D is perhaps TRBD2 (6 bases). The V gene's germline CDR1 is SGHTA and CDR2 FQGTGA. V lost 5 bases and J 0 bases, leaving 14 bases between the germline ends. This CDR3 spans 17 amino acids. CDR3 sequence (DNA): TGTGCCAGCAGCCTACAAGGAGGGGTCTCTGGGGCCAACGTCCTGACTTTC. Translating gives CASSLQGGVSGANVLTF.

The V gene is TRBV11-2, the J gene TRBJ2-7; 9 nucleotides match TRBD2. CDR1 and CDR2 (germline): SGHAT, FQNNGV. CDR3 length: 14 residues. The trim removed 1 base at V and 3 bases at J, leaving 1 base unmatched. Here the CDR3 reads CASSLGLADYEQYF. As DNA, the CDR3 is TGTGCCAGCAGCTTAGGACTAGCGGACTACGAGCAGTACTTC.

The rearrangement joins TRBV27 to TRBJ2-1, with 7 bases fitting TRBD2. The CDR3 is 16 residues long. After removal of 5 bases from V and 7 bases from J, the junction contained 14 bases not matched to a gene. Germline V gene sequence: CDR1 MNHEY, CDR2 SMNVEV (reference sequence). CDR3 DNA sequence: TGTGCCAGCAGTCCCCAGCGGGGCACGACGGGTAATGAGCAGTTCTTC. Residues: CASSPQRGTTGNEQFF.

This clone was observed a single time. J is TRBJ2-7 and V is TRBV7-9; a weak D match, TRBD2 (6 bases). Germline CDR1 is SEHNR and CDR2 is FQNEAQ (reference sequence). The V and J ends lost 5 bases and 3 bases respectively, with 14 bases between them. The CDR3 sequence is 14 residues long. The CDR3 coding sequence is TGTGCCAGCAGCCAGGGAGGACTCGGCTACGAGCAGTACTTC. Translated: CASSQGGLGYEQYF.

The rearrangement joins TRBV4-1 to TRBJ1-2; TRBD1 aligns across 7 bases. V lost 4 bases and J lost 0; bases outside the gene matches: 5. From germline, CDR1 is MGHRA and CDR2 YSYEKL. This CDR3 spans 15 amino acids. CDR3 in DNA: TGCGCCAGCAGCCTCACGACAGGGACTAACTATGGCTACACCTTC. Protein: CASSLTTGTNYGYTF.

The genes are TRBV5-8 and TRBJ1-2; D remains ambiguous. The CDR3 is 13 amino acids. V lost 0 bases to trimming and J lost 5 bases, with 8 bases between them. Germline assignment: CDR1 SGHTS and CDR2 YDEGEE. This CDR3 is CASSLASGYGYTF. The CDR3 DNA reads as TGTGCCAGCAGCTTGGCGTCCGGGTATGGCTACACCTTC.

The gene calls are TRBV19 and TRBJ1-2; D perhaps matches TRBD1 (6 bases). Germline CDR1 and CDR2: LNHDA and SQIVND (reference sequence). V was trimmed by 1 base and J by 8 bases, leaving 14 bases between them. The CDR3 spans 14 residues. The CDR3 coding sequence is TGTGCCAGTAGTATAGGGACAGCCCTAGGGGGCTACACCTTC. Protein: CASSIGTALGGYTF.

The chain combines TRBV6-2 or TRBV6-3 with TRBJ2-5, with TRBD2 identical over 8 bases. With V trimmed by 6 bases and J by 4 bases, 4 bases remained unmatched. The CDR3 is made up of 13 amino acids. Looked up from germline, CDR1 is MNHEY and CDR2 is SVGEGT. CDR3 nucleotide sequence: TGTGCCAGCAGCGGGGGGGCTTTAGAGACCCAGTACTTC. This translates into CASSGGALETQYF.

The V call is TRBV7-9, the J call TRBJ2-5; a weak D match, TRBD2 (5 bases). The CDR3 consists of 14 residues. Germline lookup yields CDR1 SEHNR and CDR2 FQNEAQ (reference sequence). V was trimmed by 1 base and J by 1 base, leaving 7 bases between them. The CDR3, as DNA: TGTGCCAGCAGCTTAGGGCTAGCCCAAGAGACCCAGTACTTC. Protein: CASSLGLAQETQYF.

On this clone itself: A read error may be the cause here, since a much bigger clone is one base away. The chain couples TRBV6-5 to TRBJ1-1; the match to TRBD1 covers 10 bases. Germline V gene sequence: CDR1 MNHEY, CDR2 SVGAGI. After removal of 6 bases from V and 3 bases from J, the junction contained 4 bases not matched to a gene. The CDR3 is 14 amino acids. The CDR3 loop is CASSPGQGYTEAFF. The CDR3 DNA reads TGTGCCAGCAGCCCGGGACAGGGGTACACTGAAGCTTTCTTT.

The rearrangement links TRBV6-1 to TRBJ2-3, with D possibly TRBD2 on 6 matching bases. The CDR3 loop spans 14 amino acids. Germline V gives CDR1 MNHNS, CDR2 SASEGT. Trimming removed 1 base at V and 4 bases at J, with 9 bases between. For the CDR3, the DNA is TGTGCCAGCAGTGAAGGGCGGGATCCAGATACGCAGTATTTT. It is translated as CASSEGRDPDTQYF.

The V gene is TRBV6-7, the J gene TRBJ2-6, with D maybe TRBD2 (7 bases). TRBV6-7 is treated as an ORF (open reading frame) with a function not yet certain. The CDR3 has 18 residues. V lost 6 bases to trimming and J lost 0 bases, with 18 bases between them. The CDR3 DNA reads TGTGCCAGCAGCCCCTCTGGGGGGGCCTACTCTGGGGCCAACGTCCTGACTTTC. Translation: CASSPSGGAYSGANVLTF.

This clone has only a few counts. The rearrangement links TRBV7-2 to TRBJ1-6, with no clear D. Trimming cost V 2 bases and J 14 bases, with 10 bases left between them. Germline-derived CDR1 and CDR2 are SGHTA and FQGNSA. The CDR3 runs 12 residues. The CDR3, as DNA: TGTGCCAGCAGCTTACGAGGCGTCACCCTCCACTTT. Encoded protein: CASSLRGVTLHF.

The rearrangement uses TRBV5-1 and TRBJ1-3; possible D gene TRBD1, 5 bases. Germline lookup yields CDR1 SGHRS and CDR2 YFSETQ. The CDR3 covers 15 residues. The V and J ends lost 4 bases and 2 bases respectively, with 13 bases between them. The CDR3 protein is CASSAGEATGNTIYF. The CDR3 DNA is TGCGCCAGCAGCGCGGGGGAGGCCACTGGAAACACCATATATTTT.

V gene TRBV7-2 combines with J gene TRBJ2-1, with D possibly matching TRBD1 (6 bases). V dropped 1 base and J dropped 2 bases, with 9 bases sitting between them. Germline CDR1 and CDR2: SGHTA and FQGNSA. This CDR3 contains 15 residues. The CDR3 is CASSLVGAPYNEQFF. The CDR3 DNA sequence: TGTGCCAGCAGCTTAGTGGGGGCCCCCTACAATGAGCAGTTCTTC. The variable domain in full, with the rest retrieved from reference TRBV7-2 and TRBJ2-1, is GAGVSQSPSNKVTEKGKDVELRCDPISGHTALYWYRQSLGQGLEFLIYFQGNSAPDKSGLPSDRFSAERTGGSVSTLTIQRTQQEDSAVYLCASSLVGAPYNEQFFGPGTRLTVL.

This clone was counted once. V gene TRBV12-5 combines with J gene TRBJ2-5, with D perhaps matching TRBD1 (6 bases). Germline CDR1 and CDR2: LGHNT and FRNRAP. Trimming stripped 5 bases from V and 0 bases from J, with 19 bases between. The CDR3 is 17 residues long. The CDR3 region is CASGLGWTASNQETQYF. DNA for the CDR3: TGTGCTAGTGGTCTGGGGTGGACAGCGTCCAACCAAGAGACCCAGTACTTC. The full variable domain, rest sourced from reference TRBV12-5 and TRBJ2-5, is DARVTQTPRHKVTEMGQEVTMRCQPILGHNTVFWYRQTMMQGLELLAYFRNRAPLDDSGMPKDRFSAEMPDATLATLKIQPSEPRDSAVYFCASGLGWTASNQETQYFGPGTRLLVL.

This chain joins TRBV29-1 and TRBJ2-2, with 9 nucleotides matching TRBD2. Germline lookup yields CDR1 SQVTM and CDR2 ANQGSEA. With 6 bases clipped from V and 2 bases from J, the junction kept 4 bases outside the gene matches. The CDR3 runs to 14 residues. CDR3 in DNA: TGCAGCGTCAGACTAGCGGATAACACCGGGGAGCTGTTTTTT. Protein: CSVRLADNTGELFF.

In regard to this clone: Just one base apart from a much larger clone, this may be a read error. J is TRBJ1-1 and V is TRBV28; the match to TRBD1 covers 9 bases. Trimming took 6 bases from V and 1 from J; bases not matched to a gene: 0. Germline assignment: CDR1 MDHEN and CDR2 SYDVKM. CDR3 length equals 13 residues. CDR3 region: CASRGQGNTEAFF. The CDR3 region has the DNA TGTGCCAGCAGGGGACAGGGGAACACTGAAGCTTTCTTT.

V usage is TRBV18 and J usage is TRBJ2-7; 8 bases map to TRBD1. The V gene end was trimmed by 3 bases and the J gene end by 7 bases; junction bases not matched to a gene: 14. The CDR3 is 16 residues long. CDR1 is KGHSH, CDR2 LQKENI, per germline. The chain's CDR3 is CASSPDGTGWNGEQYF. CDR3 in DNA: TGTGCCAGCTCACCGGACGGGACAGGCTGGAATGGAGAGCAGTACTTC.